This T cell receptor (beta chain) was recorded in a study of blood T cells in healthy people across ages (dated by TCRdb to about 2015). With respect to the entire study: In model experiments, roughly one uniquely barcoded TCR beta cDNA molecule per two T cells was captured by template switching. The study measured age-related changes in TCR beta repertoire diversity using deep sequencing normalized with unique cDNA molecular identifiers. Four age groups were formed from the donors: young (average about 15 years), middle-aged (approximately 41), aged (roughly 56) and long-lived (roughly 81). Using the same blood draw, the study looked at two additional independent replicas of 1 million unique cDNA reads for two donors, one aged 18 to 30 and the other aged 80 or older.

From the cysteine up to the phenylalanine, the CDR3 has a length of 13 residues. Just the 39-base CDR3 DNA is kept, in frame starting at base 1. From a lookup of the germline V gene, CDR1 and CDR2 are SGDLS and YYNGEE. V lost 2 bases and J lost 4 bases; the stretch between them is 9 bases long. The library was produced with 5' RACE. Sequencing was performed on an Illumina HiSeq 2500. A second about 7 to 12 cycle PCR used a sample-barcoded 5' primer and a J-beta primer mix. A unique molecular identifier was introduced onto each TCR beta cDNA molecule by a template-switch 5' adaptor carrying 12 random nucleotides. At least 3 million CDR3-containing paired-end reads were obtained from each sample. All of the RNA was converted into first-strand cDNA using the Mint cDNA synthesis kit, with a TRBC-specific oligonucleotide serving as the primer. All cDNA was treated with uracil-DNA glycosylase and then went through a first 18-cycle PCR with the universal primers M1SS and BC2_uni_R. On the study's bioinformatics: Normalization of each sample was performed by random selection of 1 million high-quality reads, each carrying a distinct molecular identifier. Instead of being binned into consensus sequences, reads that shared molecular identifiers were thrown out. MiTCR, set to a Q25 quality threshold and the strictest error-elimination algorithm, was used for CDR3 identification, clonotype clustering and error correction. Lower-bound total TCR beta diversity was estimated with a nonparametric unseen species model using Euler transformation. The raw public reads went through TCRdb reprocessing: fastp at Q25, MiXCR clone calling, in-frame beta chains kept. Each entry is one CDR3 protein sequence, shown with its most common DNA and genes. The V and J calls and clone size are TCRdb's, not the authors'. The sample contains some 1,000,000 distinct CDR3 sequences, around 27% of them found a single time. The top ten hold 0.75% of the sample.

Overall study results and their limits: Because the CMV infection status of the donors was unknown, age-related changes in expanded clonotypes may potentially have been confounded. Estimates of total diversity based on one million sequenced T cells were regarded as lower bounds and as underestimates. There was a strong correlation between observed TCR beta diversity and the percentage of naive T cells measured by flow cytometry. Observed TCR beta diversity per million T cells fell roughly linearly with age, and a significant reduction was already apparent by age around 44. Because profiling used bulk unsorted PBMCs, naive and antigen-experienced compartments could not be compared conclusively. The long-lived group showed more naive CD4+ T cells, fewer expanded clones and increased TCR diversity than the aged group, suggesting age selection.

This clonotype came up a few times. This receptor's antigen is unknown. Base qualities are not at hand, and no much larger clone is one base apart. The roughly 39 donors, aged 6 to 90 years, were systemically healthy Caucasian individuals from Russia. Ten milliliters of peripheral blood were drawn from each donor into EDTA-treated Vacutainer tubes. Ficoll-Paque density-gradient centrifugation was used to isolate PBMCs, with at least 7 million obtained per sample. Trizol reagent was used to extract total RNA from PBMCs, with at least 6 micrograms per sample. For every donor, flow cytometry on a PBMC aliquot measured the percentage of naive CD45RAhigh/CD27high T cells. The same sample was also studied in work on T cells of mothers and their children. The second study reports: The donors were nine systemically healthy Caucasian individuals, made up of three mothers and their six children. cDNA synthesis consumed the entire amount of extracted RNA, loaded at about 1.5 ug RNA in each 15 ul reaction. In the second PCR, sample barcodes and 2-4 random nucleotides were introduced via the M1S primer. Over 8.5 million TCR beta CDR3 reads were obtained for each mother, and 2.5 million to 3 million reads were obtained for each child. Thymic selection shapes the output of TCR recombination in a similar way in related and unrelated pairs, and inherited differences have a minor effect. Normalized repertoire overlap was always slightly but never significantly higher in related than unrelated mother-child pairs. Persistent microchimeric T cell clones were not detected, at a sensitivity of around 95 clones per million clonotypes. In the study, deep NGS was used to compare the TCR beta repertoires of mothers and children, and features distinguishing related mother-child pairs from unrelated individuals were sought. The mean age was roughly 44 +/- 4 years for the mothers and approximately 11 +/- 4 years for the children. Libraries were sequenced on Illumina HiSeq 2000 with 100+100 nt paired-end reads after adapter ligation with NEBNext reagents. To prevent cross-contamination, the mother and child libraries were prepared one month apart and sequenced in separate runs. Each donor had between roughly 450,000 and 2,300,000 distinct TCR beta clonotypes identified. Naive TCR beta clonotypes were estimated from low-frequency clonotypes matched to each donor's FACS-determined naive share, without sorting.

Sequenced input: blood. The clonotype comes from a girl aged 2 to 9 in good health. The chain links TRBV9 with TRBJ2-5; possibly the D gene is TRBD1, per 6 matching bases. Read as DNA, the sequence is TGTGCCAGCAGCGTCAGGGGCTCAGAGACCCAGTACTTC. It is translated as CASSVRGSETQYF.